The sequence of this T cell receptor (beta chain) was determined in a study of cytomegalovirus exposure and HLA in healthy donors. Each of the donors was a healthy bone marrow donor. This clone was seen a few times. Its antigen is still unknown. The CDR3 runs 14 residues. The V and J ends lost 5 bases and 2 bases, in that order; junction bases with no gene match: 3. Germline values: CDR1 SEHNR, CDR2 FQNEAQ (reference sequence). Primers included in the PCR were 60 Vbeta and 13 Jbeta primers. Using immunoSEQ multiplex PCR, the repertoire was profiled, and TCRdb retains in-frame clones only, with some absent. The repertoire holds 150,000 to 200,000 clones, approximately 71% seen once, with roughly 1.6% in the top ten. The study, taken as a whole, reports: A later analysis showed TCR association rates differing by HLA locus, peaking at DRB1 and lowest at HLA-C. The majority of TCR sequences were rare, yet some public TCRs appeared in many donors.

The chain has TRBV7-9 and TRBJ1-3; 7 nucleotides line up with TRBD1. Sequenced sample: PBMCs. This clonotype was obtained from a girl between 10 and 17 years old in good health and CMV-seronegative. The CDR3 region has the DNA TGTGCCAGCAGCCTCGACAGGGCTGGAAACACCATATATTTT. It yields the protein CASSLDRAGNTIYF.